This T cell receptor (beta chain) came from a study of cytomegalovirus exposure and HLA in healthy donors. The CDR3 sequence is 15 residues long. In germline, CDR1 is SNHLY, CDR2 FYNNEI. This clone is a singleton in its sample. Antigen: not known. At one of its ends the junction is not consistent with the germline gene, which may arise from a read error. The PCR ran on 60 Vbeta and 13 Jbeta primers. Sequencing was performed with immunoSEQ multiplex PCR; in TCRdb, only in-frame clones are kept and a portion is missing. The data contain around 62,000 clones, about 77% of them singletons. Overall study results and limits: The study recorded 160 or so TCR beta chains that were cytomegalovirus-associated.

The chain joins TRBV2 to TRBJ2-7; the match to TRBD2 covers 9 bases. The sample was PBMCs. This TCR came from a middle-aged man in good health and CMV-seronegative. CDR3 residues: CASSDDLAGPSRAGF. In nucleotides, the CDR3 is TGTGCCAGCAGTGACGACCTAGCGGGACCTAGTCGCGCGGGCTTC.